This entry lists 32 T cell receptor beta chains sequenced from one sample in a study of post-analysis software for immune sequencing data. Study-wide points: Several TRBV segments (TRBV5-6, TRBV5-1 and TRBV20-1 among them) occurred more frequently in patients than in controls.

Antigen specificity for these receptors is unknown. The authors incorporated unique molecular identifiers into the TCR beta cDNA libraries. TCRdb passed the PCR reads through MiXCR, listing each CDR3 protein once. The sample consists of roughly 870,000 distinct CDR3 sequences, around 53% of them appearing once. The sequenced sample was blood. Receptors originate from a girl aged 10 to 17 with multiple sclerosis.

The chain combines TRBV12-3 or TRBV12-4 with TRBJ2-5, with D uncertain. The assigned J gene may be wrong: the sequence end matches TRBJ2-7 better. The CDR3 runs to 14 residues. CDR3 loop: CASRTGSTGGEQYF. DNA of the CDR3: TGTGCCAGCAGAACCGGGTCGACGGGCGGCGAGCAGTACTTC.

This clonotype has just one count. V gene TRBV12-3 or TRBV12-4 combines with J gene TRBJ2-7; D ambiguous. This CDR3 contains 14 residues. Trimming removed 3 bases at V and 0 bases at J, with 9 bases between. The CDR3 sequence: CASSFTAISYEQYF. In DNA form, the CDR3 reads TGTGCCAGCAGTTTTACAGCGATCTCCTACGAGCAGTACTTC.

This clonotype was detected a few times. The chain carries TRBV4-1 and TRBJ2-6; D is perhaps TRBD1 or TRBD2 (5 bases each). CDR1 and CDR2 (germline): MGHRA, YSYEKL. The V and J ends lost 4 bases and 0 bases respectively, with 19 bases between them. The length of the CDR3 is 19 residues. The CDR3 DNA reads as TGCGCCAGCAGCCCTACCGAGAGGGGCGGCAACTCTGGGGCCAACGTCCTGACTTTC. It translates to CASSPTERGGNSGANVLTF.

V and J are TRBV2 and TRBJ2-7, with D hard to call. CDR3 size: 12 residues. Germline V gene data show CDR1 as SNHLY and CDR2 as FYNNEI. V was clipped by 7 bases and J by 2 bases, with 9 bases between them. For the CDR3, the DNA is TGTGCCAGCAAAATCAGTACCTACGAGCAGTACTTC. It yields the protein CASKISTYEQYF.

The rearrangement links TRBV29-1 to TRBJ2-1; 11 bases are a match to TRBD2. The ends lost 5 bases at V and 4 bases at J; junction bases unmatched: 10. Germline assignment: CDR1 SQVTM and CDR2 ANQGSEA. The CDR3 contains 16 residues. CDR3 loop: CSVQVGTSGRYNEQFF. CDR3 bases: TGCAGCGTTCAAGTAGGGACTAGCGGAAGATACAATGAGCAGTTCTTC.

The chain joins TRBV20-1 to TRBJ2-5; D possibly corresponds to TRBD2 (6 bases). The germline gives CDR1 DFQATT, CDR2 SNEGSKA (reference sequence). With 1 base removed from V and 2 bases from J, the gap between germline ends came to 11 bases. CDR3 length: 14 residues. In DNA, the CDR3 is TGCAGTGCTAGAGGGGCGGGGAATCAAGAGACCCAGTACTTC. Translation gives CSARGAGNQETQYF.

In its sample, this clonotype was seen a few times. For the CDR3, the DNA is TGTGCCAGCAGTTACGTGGGAGGGGAAGGCTACGAGCAGTACTTC. It encodes CASSYVGGEGYEQYF. The chain has TRBV6-5 and TRBJ2-7, with 7 bases aligning to TRBD2. V dropped 2 bases and J dropped 3; count of bases not matched to a gene: 7. The V gene's germline CDR1 is MNHEY and CDR2 SVGAGI. The CDR3 spans 15 residues.

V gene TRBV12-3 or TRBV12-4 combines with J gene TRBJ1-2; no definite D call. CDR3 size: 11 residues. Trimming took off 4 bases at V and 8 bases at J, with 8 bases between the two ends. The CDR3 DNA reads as TGTGCCAGCAGTTCGTTTCGCGGCTACACCTTC. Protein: CASSSFRGYTF.

CDR3 protein: CASRLAGGRQFF. The CDR3 DNA follows: TGTGCCAGCCGACTAGCGGGGGGGCGCCAGTTCTTC. The chain couples TRBV27 to TRBJ2-1; TRBD2 agrees at 14 bases. Germline V gene lookup returns CDR1 MNHEY and CDR2 SMNVEV (reference sequence). V shed 8 bases, J shed 13 bases, and the junction held 4 bases outside the gene matches. The CDR3 runs to 12 residues.

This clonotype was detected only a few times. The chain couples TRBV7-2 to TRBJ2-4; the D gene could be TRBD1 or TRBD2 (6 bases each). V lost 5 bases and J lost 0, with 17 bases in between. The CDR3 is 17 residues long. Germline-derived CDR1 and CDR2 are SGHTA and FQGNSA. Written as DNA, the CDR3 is TGTGCCAGCAGCCCGAGGGGGGCCGATATAGCCAAAAACATTCAGTACTTC. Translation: CASSPRGADIAKNIQYF.

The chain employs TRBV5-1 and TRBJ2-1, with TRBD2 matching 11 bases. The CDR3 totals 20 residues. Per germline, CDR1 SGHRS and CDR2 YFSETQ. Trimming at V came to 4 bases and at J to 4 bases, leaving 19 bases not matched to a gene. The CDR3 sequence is CASSAGPPGTSGRKYNEQFF. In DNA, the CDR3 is TGCGCCAGCAGCGCGGGCCCCCCGGGAACTAGCGGGAGAAAATACAATGAGCAGTTCTTC.

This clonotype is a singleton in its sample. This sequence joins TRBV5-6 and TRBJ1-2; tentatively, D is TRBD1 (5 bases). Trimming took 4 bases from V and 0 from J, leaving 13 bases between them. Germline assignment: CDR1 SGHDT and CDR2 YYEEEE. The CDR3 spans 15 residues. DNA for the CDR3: TGTGCCAGCAGCCCTAGACAGTATCCTAACTATGGCTACACCTTC. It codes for CASSPRQYPNYGYTF. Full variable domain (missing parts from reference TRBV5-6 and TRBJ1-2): DAGVTQSPTHLIKTRGQQVTLRCSPKSGHDTVSWYQQALGQGPQFIFQYYEEEERQRGNFPDRFSGHQFPNYSSELNVNALLLGDSALYLCASSPRQYPNYGYTFGSGTRLTVV.

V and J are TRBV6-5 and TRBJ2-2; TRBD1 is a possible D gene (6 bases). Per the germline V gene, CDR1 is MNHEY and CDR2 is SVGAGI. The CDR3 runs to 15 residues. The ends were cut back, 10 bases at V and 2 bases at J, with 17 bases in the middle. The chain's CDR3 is CATAWQGQNTGELFF. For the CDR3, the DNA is TGTGCCACCGCCTGGCAGGGGCAAAACACCGGGGAGCTGTTTTTT.

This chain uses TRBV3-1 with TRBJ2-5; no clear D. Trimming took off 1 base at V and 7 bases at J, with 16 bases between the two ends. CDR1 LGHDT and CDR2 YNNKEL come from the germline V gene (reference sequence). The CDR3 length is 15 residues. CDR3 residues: CASSQAGQWGLTQYF. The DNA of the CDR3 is TGTGCCAGCAGCCAAGCCGGGCAGTGGGGTTTGACCCAGTACTTC.

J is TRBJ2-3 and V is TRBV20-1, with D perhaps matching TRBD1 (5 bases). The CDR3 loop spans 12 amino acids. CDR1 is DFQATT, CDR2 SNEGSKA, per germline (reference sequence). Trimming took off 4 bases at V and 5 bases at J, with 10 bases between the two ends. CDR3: CSAISRGDTQYF. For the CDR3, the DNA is TGCAGTGCTATCTCTAGGGGAGATACGCAGTATTTT.

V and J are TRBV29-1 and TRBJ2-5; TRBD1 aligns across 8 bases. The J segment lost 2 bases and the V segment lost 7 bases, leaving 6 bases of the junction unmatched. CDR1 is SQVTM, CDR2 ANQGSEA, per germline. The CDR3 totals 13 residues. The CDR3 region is CSAITGGQETQYF. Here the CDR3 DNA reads TGCAGCGCCATAACAGGGGGTCAAGAGACCCAGTACTTC.

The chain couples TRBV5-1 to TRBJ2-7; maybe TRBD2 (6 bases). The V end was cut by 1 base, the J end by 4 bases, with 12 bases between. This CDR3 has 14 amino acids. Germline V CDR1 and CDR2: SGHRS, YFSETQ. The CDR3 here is CASSLTGGGYEQYF. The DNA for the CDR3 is TGCGCCAGCAGCTTGACAGGTGGGGGGTACGAGCAGTACTTC.

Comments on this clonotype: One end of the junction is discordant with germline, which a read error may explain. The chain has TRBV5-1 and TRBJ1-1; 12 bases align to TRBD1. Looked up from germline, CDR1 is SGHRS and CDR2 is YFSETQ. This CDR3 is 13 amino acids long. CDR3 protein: CASSGTGGTQAFF. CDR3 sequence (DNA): TGCGCCAGCAGCGGGACAGGGGGCACTCAAGCTTTCTTT.

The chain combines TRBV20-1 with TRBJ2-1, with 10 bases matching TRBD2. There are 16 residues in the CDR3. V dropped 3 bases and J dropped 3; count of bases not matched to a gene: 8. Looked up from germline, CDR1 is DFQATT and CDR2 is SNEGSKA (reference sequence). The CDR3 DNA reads TGCAGTGCTAGGGGGCTAGCGGGAGTTAGCTACAATGAGCAGTTCTTC. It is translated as CSARGLAGVSYNEQFF.

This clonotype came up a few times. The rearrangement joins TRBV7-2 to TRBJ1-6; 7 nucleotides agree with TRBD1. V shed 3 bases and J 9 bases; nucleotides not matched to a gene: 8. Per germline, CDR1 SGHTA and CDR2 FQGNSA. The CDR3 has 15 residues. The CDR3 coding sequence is TGTGCCAGCAGCTTGATAACAGGGGAAGGTTCACCCCTCCACTTT. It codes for CASSLITGEGSPLHF. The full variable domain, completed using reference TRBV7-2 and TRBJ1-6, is GAGVSQSPSNKVTEKGKDVELRCDPISGHTALYWYRQSLGQGLEFLIYFQGNSAPDKSGLPSDRFSAERTGGSVSTLTIQRTQQEDSAVYLCASSLITGEGSPLHFGNGTRLTVT.

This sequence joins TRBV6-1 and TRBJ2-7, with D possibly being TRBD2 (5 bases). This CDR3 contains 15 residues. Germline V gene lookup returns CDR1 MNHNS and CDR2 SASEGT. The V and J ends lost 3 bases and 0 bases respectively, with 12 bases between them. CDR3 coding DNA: TGTGCCAGCAGTGATCCCTCCGGGATCTCCTACGAGCAGTACTTC. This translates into CASSDPSGISYEQYF.

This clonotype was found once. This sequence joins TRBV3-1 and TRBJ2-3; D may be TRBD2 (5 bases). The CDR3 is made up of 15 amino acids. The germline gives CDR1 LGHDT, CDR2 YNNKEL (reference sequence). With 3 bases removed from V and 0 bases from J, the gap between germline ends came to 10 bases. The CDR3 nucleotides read TGTGCCAGCAGCCAGAGGGCTACTAGCACAGATACGCAGTATTTT. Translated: CASSQRATSTDTQYF.

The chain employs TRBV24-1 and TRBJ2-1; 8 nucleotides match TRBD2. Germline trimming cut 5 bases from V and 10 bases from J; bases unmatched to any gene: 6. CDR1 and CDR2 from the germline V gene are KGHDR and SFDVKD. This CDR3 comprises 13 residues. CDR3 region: CATSASGRREQFF. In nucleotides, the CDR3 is TGTGCCACCAGTGCCAGCGGGAGAAGAGAGCAGTTCTTC.

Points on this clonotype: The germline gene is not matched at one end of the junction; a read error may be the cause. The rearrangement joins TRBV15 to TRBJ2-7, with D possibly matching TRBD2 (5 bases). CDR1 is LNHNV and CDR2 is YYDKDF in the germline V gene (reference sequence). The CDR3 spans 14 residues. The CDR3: CATSRGAGSDEQYF. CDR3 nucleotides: TGTGCCACCAGCAGAGGCGCGGGCTCCGACGAGCAGTACTTC.

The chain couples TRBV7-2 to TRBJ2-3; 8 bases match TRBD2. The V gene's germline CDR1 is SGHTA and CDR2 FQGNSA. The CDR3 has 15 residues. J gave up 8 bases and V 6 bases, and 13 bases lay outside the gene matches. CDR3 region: CASSSGTSGARTQYF. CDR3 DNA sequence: TGTGCCAGCAGTTCCGGGACTAGTGGGGCTCGTACGCAGTATTTT.

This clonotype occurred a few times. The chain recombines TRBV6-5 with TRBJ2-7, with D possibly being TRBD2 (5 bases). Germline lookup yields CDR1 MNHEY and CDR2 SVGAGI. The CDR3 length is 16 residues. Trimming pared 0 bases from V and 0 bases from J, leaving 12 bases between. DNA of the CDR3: TGTGCCAGCAGTTACTCGAGGAGGTTTGCCTCCTACGAGCAGTACTTC. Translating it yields CASSYSRRFASYEQYF.

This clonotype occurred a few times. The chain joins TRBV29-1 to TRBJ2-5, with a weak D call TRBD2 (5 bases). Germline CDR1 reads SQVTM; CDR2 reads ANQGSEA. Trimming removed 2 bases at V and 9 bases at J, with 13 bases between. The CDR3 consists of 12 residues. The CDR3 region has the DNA TGCAGCGTTGAACCCTCACCCGGGGCCCAGTACTTC. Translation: CSVEPSPGAQYF.

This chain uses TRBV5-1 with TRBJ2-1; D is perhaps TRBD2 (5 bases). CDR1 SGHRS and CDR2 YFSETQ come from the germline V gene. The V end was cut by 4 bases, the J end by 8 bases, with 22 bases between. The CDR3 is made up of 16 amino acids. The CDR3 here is CASSPAGNRAADEQFF. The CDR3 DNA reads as TGCGCCAGCAGCCCGGCCGGGAATCGGGCGGCCGATGAGCAGTTCTTC. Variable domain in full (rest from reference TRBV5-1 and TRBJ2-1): KAGVTQTPRYLIKTRGQQVTLSCSPISGHRSVSWYQQTPGQGLQFLFEYFSETQRNKGNFPGRFSGRQFSNSRSEMNVSTLELGDSALYLCASSPAGNRAADEQFFGPGTRLTVL.

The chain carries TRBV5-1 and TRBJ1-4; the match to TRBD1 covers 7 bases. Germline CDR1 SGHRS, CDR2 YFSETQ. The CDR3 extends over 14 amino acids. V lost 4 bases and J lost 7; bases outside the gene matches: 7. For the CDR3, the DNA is TGCGCCAGCAGCCCGGGACAGCTACGTGAAAAACTGTTTTTT. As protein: CASSPGQLREKLFF.

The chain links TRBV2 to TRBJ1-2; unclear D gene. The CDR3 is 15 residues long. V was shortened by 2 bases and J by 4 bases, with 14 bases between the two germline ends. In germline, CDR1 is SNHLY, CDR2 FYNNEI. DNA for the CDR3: TGTGCCAGCAGTGAATCCCGCAGACCGATCTATGGCTACACCTTC. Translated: CASSESRRPIYGYTF.

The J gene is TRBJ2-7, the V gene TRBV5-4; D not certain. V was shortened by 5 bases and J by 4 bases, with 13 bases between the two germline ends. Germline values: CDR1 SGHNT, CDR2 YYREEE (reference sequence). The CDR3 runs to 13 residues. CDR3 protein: CASSSGGEYEQYF. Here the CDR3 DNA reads TGTGCCAGCAGTTCCGGCGGCGAGTACGAGCAGTACTTC.

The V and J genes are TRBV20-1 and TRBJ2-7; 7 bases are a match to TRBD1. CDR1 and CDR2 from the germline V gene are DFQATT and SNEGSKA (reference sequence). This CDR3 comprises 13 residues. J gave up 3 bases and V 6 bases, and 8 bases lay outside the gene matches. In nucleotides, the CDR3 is TGCAGTGCCAACAGGGGTCCCTTCTACGAGCAGTACTTC. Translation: CSANRGPFYEQYF.